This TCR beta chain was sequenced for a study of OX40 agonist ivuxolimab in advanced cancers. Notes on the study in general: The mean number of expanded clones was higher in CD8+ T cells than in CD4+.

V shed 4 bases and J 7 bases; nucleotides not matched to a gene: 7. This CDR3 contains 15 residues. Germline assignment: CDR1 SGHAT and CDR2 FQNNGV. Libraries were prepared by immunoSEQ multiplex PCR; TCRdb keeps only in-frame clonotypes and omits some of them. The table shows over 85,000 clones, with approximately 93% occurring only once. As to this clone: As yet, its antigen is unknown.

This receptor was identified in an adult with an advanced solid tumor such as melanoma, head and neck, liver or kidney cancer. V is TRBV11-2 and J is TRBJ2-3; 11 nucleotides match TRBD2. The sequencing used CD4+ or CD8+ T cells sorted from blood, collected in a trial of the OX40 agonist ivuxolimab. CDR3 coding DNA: TGTGCCAGCAGCTACCCCGGGACTAGCGGAAATACGCAGTATTTT. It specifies CASSYPGTSGNTQYF.